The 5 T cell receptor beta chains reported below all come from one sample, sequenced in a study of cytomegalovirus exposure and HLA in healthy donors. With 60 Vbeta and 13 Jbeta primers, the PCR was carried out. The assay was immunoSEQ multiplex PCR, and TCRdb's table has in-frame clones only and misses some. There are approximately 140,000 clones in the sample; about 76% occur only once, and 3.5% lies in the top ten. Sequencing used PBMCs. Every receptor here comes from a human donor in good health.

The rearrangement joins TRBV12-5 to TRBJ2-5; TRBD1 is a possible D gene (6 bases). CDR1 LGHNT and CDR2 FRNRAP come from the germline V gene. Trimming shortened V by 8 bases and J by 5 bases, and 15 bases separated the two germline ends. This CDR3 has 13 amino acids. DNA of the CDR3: TGTGCTAGTAAACCACAGGGCAGCGAGACCCAGTACTTC. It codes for CASKPQGSETQYF.

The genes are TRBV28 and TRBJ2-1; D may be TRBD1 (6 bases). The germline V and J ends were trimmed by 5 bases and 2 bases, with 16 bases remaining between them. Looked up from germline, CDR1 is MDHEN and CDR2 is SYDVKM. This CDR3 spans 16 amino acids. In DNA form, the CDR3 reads TGTGCCAGCAGTCCCCGACAGGTGATTACCTACAATGAGCAGTTCTTC. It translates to CASSPRQVITYNEQFF.

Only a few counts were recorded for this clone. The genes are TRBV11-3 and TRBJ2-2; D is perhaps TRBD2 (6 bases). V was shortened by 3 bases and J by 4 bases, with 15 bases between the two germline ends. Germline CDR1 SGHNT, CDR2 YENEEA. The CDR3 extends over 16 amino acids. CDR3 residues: CASSFRGVSGTGELFF. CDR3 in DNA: TGTGCCAGCAGCTTTCGCGGGGTTTCGGGCACCGGGGAGCTGTTTTTT.

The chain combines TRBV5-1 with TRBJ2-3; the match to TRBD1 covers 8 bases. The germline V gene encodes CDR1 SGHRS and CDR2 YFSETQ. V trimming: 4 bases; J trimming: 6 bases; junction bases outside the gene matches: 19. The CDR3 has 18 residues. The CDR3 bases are TGCGCCAGCAGCAGATTCCGACAGGGGACCTGGGGTGGGGATACGCAGTATTTT. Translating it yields CASSRFRQGTWGGDTQYF.

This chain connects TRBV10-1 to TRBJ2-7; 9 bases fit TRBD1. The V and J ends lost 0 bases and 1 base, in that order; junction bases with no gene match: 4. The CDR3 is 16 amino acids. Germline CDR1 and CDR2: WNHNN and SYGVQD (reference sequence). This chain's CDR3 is CASSESAGQGSYEQYF. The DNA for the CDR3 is TGCGCCAGCAGTGAGTCTGCGGGACAGGGATCCTACGAGCAGTACTTC.